Listed here is a single T cell receptor (beta chain). Its antigen is unidentified. These data come from a study of T cell repertoires in cytomegalovirus infection. Study details: Indications of both CMV infection and matching HLA type were provided by public TCR beta signatures.

TCRdb processed the reads anew with MiXCR; each CDR3 protein has one entry. The sample consists of around 710,000 distinct CDR3 sequences, about 27% of them appearing once. Overall study results and limits: HLA-C-restricted CMV-specific TCR beta clonotypes prevailed in the ex vivo response. The cumulative frequency of public TCR beta families identified carriers of CMV plus the relevant HLA.

Germline V gives CDR1 MNHEY, CDR2 SMNVEV (reference sequence). The CDR3 runs to 12 residues. V was clipped by 7 bases and J by 4 bases, with 9 bases between them. The receptor was derived from a human donor in good health (CMV status not recorded). Some clones in this sample may be carry-over from other donors' samples. The sample here was cultured CD8+ T cells from PBMCs, taken from culture after CMV antigen stimulation. This sequence joins TRBV27 and TRBJ2-3; D gene ambiguous. The CDR3 region is CASKRLADTQYF. The CDR3, as DNA: TGTGCCAGCAAACGGCTCGCAGATACGCAGTATTTT.